The 11 T cell receptor beta chains below were found in one sample sequenced in a study of radiation and T cells in renal cell carcinoma. The assay was immunoSEQ multiplex PCR, and TCRdb's table has in-frame clones only and misses some. This sample yields more than 120,000 clones, of which about 86% are seen a single time; 17% belongs to the top ten. Stated time point: blood 4 weeks post-SBRT, at nephrectomy. Treatment denoted: 15 Gy SBRT to primary tumor, nephrectomy 4 weeks later. This specimen was blood, taken from a patient whose treatment included radiotherapy and nephrectomy. The receptors were sampled from a woman in her 50s with renal cell carcinoma.

The genes are TRBV6-5 and TRBJ2-7, with D perhaps being TRBD1 or TRBD2 (5 bases each). Germline V gene lookup returns CDR1 MNHEY and CDR2 SVGAGI. The CDR3 is 15 amino acids. Between the trimmed V and J ends, which lost 5 bases and 2 bases, there was a span of 16 bases. CDR3 DNA sequence: TGTGCCAGCAGTCAAACACCGGGACCAACCTACGAGCAGTACTTC. Protein product: CASSQTPGPTYEQYF.

V and J are TRBV19 and TRBJ1-1; D remains ambiguous. With 0 bases removed from V and 5 bases from J, the gap between germline ends came to 13 bases. Germline V gene sequence: CDR1 LNHDA, CDR2 SQIVND (reference sequence). The CDR3 is 15 amino acids. For the CDR3, the DNA is TGTGCCAGTAGTATAGATTACAGAGGAGGGACTGAAGCTTTCTTT. Protein: CASSIDYRGGTEAFF.

This chain joins TRBV27 and TRBJ1-4, with D possibly being TRBD1 (5 bases). V lost 6 bases and J 8 bases, leaving 16 bases between the germline ends. Per the germline V gene, CDR1 is MNHEY and CDR2 is SMNVEV (reference sequence). The CDR3 contains 14 residues. The CDR3 DNA follows: TGTGCCAGCAGAAAGGGTCAGGGAGGCGAAAAACTGTTTTTT. Amino acid sequence: CASRKGQGGEKLFF. The full variable domain, completed using reference TRBV27 and TRBJ1-4, is EAQVTQNPRYLITVTGKKLTVTCSQNMNHEYMSWYRQDPGLGLRQIYYSMNVEVTDKGDVPEGYKVSRKEKRNFPLILESPSPNQTSLYFCASRKGQGGEKLFFGSGTQLSVL.

J is TRBJ2-5 and V is TRBV5-1, with D uncertain. The V end lost 4 bases, the J end lost 0 bases, and 10 bases lay between the germline ends. The CDR3 is 14 amino acids. Looked up from germline, CDR1 is SGHRS and CDR2 is YFSETQ. This chain's CDR3 is CASSPFPYQETQYF. CDR3 bases: TGCGCCAGCAGCCCCTTCCCGTACCAAGAGACCCAGTACTTC.

The rearrangement links TRBV5-6 to TRBJ2-7; 7 positions agree with TRBD1. This CDR3 is 15 amino acids long. The V and J ends lost 2 bases and 5 bases, in that order; junction bases with no gene match: 10. Per the germline V gene, CDR1 is SGHDT and CDR2 is YYEEEE. CDR3 protein: CASSFFDRDGNEQYF. The DNA for the CDR3 is TGTGCCAGCAGCTTCTTCGACAGGGATGGTAACGAGCAGTACTTC.

The rearrangement uses TRBV19 and TRBJ2-5; the D is unclear. V was trimmed by 3 bases and J by 5 bases, leaving 7 bases between them. Germline loops: CDR1 LNHDA, CDR2 SQIVND (reference sequence). The CDR3 length is 12 residues. CDR3 nucleotides: TGTGCCAGTAGTATCGCCGGGGAGACCCAGTACTTC. Its translation: CASSIAGETQYF.

The chain carries TRBV19 and TRBJ1-1, with 10 bases lining up with TRBD1. This CDR3 contains 13 residues. The V and J ends lost 1 base and 8 bases, in that order; junction bases with no gene match: 1. The germline gives CDR1 LNHDA, CDR2 SQIVND (reference sequence). The CDR3 is CASSIAGQGEAFF. CDR3 bases: TGTGCCAGTAGTATAGCGGGACAGGGGGAAGCTTTCTTT. Variable domain in full (rest from reference TRBV19 and TRBJ1-1): DGGITQSPKYLFRKEGQNVTLSCEQNLNHDAMYWYRQDPGQGLRLIYYSQIVNDFQKGDIAEGYSVSREKKESFPLTVTSAQKNPTAFYLCASSIAGQGEAFFGQGTRLTVV.

The V and J genes are TRBV28 and TRBJ1-5; D is uncertain. The CDR3 is made up of 14 amino acids. The V gene lost 3 bases and the J gene lost 0 bases, with 6 bases spanning the gap. Germline CDR1 is MDHEN and CDR2 is SYDVKM. Here the CDR3 reads CASSFGGSNQPQHF. Here the CDR3 DNA reads TGTGCCAGCAGTTTTGGCGGTAGCAATCAGCCCCAGCATTTT.

The V call is TRBV7-6, the J call TRBJ2-3; TRBD1 agrees at 10 bases. The junction had 4 bases not matched to a gene; V was cut back by 5 bases and J by 5 bases. Germline V CDR1 and CDR2: SGHVS, FNYEAQ. The CDR3 is 14 residues long. The CDR3 DNA reads TGTGCCAGCAGCGCCGGGACAGGGGTAGATACGCAGTATTTT. It yields the protein CASSAGTGVDTQYF.

The chain links TRBV15 to TRBJ1-1, with no clear D. The length of the CDR3 is 13 residues. The germline V gene encodes CDR1 LNHNV and CDR2 YYDKDF (reference sequence). V gave up 4 bases and J gave up 5 bases, with 11 bases separating them. Written as DNA, the CDR3 is TGTGCCACCAGCACTTACACCAAGACTGAAGCTTTCTTT. It encodes CATSTYTKTEAFF.

The rearrangement joins TRBV11-2 to TRBJ2-7; D gene ambiguous. The CDR3 loop spans 15 amino acids. Trimming removed 5 bases at V and 0 bases at J, with 14 bases between. Germline V gene data show CDR1 as SGHAT and CDR2 as FQNNGV. In DNA form, the CDR3 reads TGTGCCAGCAGCCCCCGATCCGGCGGCTCCTACGAGCAGTACTTC. Translated: CASSPRSGGSYEQYF.